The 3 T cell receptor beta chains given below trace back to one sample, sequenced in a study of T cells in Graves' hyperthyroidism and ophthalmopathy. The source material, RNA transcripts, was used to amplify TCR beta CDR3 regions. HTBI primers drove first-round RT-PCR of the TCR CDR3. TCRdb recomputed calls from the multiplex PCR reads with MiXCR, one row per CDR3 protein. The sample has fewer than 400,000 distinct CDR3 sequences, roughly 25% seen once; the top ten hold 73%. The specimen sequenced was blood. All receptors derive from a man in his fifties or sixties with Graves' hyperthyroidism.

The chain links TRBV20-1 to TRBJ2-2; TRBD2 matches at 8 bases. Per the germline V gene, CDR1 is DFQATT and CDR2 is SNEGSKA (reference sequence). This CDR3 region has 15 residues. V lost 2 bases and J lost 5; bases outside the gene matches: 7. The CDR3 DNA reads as TGCAGTGCTAGAAATAGCGGGAAAGGAACCGGGGAGCTGTTTTTT. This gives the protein CSARNSGKGTGELFF.

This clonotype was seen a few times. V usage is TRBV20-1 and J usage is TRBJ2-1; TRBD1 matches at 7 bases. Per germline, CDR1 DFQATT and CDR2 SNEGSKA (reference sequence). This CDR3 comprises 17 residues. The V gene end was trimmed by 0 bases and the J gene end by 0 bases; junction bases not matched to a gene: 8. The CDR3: CSARDYRGPSSYNEQFF. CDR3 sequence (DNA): TGCAGTGCTAGAGACTACAGGGGCCCAAGCTCCTACAATGAGCAGTTCTTC.

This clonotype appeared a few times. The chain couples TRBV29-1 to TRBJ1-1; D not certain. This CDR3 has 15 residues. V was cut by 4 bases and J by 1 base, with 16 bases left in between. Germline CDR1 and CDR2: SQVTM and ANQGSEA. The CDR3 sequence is CSVVILGRSNTEAFF. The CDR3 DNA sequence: TGCAGCGTTGTAATTCTAGGCAGATCGAACACTGAAGCTTTCTTT.